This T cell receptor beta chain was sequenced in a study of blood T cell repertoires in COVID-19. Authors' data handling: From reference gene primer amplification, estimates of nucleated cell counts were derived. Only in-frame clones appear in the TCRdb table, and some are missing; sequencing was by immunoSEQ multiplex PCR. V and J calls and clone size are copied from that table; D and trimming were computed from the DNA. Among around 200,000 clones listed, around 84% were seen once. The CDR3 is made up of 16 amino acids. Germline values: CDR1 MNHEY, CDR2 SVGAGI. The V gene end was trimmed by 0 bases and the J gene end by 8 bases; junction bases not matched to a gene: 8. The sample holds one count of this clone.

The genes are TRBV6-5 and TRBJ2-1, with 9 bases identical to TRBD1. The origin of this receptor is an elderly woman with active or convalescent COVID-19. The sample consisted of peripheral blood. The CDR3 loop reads CASSYSGTGTWHEQFF. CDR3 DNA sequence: TGTGCCAGCAGTTACTCCGGGACAGGGACTTGGCATGAGCAGTTCTTC.